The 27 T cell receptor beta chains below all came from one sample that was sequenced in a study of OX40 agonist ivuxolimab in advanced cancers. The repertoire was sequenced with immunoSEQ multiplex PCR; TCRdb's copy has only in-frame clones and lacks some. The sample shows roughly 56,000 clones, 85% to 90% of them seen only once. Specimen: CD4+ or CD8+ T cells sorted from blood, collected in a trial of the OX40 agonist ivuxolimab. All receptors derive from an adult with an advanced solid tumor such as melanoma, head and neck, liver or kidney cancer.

CDR3 in DNA: TGCGCCAGCAGCCCCTCAGGGACCCAGAACACCGGGGAGCTGTTTTTT. This codes for CASSPSGTQNTGELFF. The rearrangement joins TRBV4-1 to TRBJ2-2, with D possibly called TRBD1 or TRBD2 (5 bases each). Germline CDR1 and CDR2: MGHRA and YSYEKL. The ends were cut back, 4 bases at V and 1 base at J, with 13 bases in the middle. The CDR3 extends over 16 amino acids.

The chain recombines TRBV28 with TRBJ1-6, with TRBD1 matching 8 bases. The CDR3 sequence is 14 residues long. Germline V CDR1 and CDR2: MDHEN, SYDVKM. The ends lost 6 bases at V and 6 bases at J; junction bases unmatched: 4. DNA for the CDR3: TGTGCCAGCAGCACTGGACAGGGTAATTCACCCCTCCACTTT. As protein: CASSTGQGNSPLHF.

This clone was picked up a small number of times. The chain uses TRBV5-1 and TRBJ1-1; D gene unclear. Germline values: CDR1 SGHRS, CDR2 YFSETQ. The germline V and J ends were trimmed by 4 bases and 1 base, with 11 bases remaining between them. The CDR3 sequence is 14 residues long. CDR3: CASSPRRGNTEAFF. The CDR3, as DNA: TGCGCCAGCAGCCCTCGTCGGGGGAACACTGAAGCTTTCTTT.

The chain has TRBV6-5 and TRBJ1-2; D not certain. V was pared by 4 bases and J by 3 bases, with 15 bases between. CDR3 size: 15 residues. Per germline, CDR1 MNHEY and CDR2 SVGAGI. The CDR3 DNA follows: TGTGCCAGCAGTTTAAACACTAGATTCTACTATGGCTACACCTTC. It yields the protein CASSLNTRFYYGYTF.

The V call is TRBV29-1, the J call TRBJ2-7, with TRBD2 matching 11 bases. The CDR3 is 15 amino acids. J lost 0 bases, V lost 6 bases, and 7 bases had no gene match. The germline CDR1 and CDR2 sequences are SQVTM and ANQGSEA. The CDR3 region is CSVGYGTSGSYEQYF. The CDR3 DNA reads TGCAGCGTCGGCTACGGGACTAGCGGCTCCTACGAGCAGTACTTC.

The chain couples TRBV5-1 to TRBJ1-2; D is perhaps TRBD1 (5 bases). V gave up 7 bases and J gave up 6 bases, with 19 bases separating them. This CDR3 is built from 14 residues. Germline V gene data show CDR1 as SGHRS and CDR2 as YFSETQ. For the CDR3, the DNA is TGCGCCAGCGAGCTTCGAAAGACAGAAAATGGCTACACCTTC. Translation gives CASELRKTENGYTF. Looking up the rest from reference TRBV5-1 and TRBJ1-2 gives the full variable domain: KAGVTQTPRYLIKTRGQQVTLSCSPISGHRSVSWYQQTPGQGLQFLFEYFSETQRNKGNFPGRFSGRQFSNSRSEMNVSTLELGDSALYLCASELRKTENGYTFGSGTRLTVV.

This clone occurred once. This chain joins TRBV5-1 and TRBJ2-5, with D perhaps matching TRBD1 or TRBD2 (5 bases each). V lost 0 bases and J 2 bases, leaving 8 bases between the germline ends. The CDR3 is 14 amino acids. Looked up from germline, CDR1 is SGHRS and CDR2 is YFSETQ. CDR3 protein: CASSLAGQQETQYF. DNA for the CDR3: TGCGCCAGCAGCTTGGCGGGGCAGCAAGAGACCCAGTACTTC.

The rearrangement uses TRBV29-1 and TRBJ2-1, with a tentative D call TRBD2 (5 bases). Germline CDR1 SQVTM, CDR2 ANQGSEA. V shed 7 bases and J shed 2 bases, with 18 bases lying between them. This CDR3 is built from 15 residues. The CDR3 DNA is TGCAGCGCCGCAACTACTAGTGTCACCTACAATGAGCAGTTCTTC. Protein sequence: CSAATTSVTYNEQFF.

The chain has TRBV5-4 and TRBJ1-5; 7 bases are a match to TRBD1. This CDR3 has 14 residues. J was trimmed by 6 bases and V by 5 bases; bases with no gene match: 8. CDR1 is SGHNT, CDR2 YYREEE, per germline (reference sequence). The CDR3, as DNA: TGTGCCAGCAGTTACCGACAGGGCGGTCAGCCCCAGCATTTT. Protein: CASSYRQGGQPQHF.

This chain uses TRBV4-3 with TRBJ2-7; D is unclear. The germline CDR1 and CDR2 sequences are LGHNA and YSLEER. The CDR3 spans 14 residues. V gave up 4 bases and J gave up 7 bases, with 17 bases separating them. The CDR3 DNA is TGCGCCAGCAGCCCAGAGGCACAGTTGGGAGAGCAGTACTTC. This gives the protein CASSPEAQLGEQYF.

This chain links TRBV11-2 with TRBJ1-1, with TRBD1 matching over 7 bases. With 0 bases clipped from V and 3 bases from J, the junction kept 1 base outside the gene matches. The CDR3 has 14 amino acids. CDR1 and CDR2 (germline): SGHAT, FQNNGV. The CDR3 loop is CASSLDRGHTEAFF. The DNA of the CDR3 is TGTGCCAGCAGCTTAGATAGGGGGCACACTGAAGCTTTCTTT. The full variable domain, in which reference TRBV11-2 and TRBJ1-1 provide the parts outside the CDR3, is EAGVAQSPRYKIIEKRQSVAFWCNPISGHATLYWYQQILGQGPKLLIQFQNNGVVDDSQLPKDRFSAERLKGVDSTLKIQPAKLEDSAVYLCASSLDRGHTEAFFGQGTRLTVV.

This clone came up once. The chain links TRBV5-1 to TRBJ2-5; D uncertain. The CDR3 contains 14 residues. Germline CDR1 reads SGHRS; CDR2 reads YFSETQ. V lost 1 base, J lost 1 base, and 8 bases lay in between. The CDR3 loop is CASSLWARQETQYF. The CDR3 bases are TGCGCCAGCAGCTTGTGGGCCCGCCAAGAGACCCAGTACTTC.

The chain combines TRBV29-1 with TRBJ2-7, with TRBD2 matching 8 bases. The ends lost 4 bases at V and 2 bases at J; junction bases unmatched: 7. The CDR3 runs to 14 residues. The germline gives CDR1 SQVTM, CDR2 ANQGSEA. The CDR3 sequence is CSVAGSGETYEQYF. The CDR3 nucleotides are TGCAGCGTTGCCGGTAGCGGGGAGACCTACGAGCAGTACTTC.

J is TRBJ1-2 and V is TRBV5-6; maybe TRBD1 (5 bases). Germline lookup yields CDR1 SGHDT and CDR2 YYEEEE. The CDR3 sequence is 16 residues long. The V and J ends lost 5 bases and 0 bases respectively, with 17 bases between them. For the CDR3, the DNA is TGTGCCAGCAGTCTCGGGGTAGACAGCCCTAACTATGGCTACACCTTC. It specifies CASSLGVDSPNYGYTF.

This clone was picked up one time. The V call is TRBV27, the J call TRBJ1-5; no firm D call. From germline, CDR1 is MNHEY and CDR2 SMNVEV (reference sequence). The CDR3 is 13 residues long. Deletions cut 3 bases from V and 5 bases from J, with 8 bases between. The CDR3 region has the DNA TGTGCCAGCAGTTTTACTATGGATCAGCCCCAGCATTTT. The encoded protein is CASSFTMDQPQHF.

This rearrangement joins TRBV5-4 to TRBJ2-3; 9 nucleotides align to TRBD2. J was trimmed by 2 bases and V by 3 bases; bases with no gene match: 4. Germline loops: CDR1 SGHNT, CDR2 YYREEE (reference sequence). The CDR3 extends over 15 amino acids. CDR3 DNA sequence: TGTGCCAGCAGCTCAAAGCGGGGGGCCACAGATACGCAGTATTTT. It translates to CASSSKRGATDTQYF.

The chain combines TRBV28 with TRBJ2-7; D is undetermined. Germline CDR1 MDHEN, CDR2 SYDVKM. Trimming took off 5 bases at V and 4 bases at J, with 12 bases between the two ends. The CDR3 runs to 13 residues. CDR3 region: CASSLGIRYEQYF. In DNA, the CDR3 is TGTGCCAGCAGTCTAGGTATCCGGTACGAGCAGTACTTC.

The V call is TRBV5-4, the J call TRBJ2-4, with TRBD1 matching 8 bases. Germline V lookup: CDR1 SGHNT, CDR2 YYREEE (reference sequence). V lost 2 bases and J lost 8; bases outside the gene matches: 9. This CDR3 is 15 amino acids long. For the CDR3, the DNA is TGTGCCAGCAGCTTTCAGGGGGCAGGTGGGGACATTCAGTACTTC. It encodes CASSFQGAGGDIQYF.

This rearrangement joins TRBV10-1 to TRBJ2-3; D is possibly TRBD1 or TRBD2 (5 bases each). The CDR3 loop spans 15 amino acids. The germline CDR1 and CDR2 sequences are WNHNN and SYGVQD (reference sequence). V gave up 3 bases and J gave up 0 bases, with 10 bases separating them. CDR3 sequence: CASSDGAASTDTQYF. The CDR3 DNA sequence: TGCGCCAGCAGTGACGGGGCCGCTAGCACAGATACGCAGTATTTT.

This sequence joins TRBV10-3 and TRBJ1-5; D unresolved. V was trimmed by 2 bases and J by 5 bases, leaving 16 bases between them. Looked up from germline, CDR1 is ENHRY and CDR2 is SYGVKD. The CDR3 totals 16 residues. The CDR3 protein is CAISETGPRTDQPQHF. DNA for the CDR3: TGTGCCATCAGTGAGACGGGCCCGCGTACCGATCAGCCCCAGCATTTT.

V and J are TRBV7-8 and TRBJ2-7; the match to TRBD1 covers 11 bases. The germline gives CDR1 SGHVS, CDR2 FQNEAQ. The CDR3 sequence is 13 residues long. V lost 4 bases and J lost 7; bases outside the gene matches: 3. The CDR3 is CASSSDRGLEQYF. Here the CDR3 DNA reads TGTGCCAGCAGCTCGGACAGGGGGCTTGAGCAGTACTTC.

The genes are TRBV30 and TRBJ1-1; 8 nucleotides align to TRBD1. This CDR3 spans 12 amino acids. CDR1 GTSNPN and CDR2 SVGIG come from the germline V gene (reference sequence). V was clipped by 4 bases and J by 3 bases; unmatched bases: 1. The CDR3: CAWTGGYTEAFF. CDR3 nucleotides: TGTGCCTGGACAGGGGGCTACACTGAAGCTTTCTTT.

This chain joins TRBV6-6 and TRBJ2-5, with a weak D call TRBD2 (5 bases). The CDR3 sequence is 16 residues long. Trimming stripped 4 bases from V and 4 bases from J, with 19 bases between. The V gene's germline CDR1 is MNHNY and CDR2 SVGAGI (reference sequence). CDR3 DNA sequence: TGTGCCAGCAGTTCCCGAGGGTCTTCCCCGGGAGAGACCCAGTACTTC. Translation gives CASSSRGSSPGETQYF.

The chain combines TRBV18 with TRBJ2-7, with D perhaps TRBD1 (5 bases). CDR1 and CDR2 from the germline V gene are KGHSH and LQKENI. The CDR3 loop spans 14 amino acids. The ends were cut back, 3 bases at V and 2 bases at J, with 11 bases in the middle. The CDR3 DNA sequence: TGTGCCAGCTCACCTACAGGTTACACCTACGAGCAGTACTTC. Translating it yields CASSPTGYTYEQYF. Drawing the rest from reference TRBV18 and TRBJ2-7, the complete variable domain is NAGVMQNPRHLVRRRGQEARLRCSPMKGHSHVYWYRQLPEEGLKFMVYLQKENIIDESGMPKERFSAEFPKEGPSILRIQQVVRGDSAAYFCASSPTGYTYEQYFGPGTRLTVT.

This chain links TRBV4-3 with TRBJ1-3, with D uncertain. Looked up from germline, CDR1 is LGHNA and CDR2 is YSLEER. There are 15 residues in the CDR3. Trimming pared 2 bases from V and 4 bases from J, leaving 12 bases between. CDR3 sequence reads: CASSQFGSTGNTIYF. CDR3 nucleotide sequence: TGCGCCAGCAGCCAATTTGGCAGTACGGGAAACACCATATATTTT.

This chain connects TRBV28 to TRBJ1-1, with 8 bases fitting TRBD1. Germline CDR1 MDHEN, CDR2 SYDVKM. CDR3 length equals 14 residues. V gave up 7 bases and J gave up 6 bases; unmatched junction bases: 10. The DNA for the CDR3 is TGTGCCAGCACCTGGACAGGGAAGGGCCCTGAAGCTTTCTTT. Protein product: CASTWTGKGPEAFF.

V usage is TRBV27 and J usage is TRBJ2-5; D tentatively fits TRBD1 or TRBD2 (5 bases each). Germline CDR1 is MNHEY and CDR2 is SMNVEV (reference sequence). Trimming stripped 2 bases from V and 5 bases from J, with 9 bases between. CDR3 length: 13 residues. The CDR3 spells CASSLRGGETQYF. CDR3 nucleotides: TGTGCCAGCAGTTTAAGGGGCGGGGAGACCCAGTACTTC.